Each of the 4 T cell receptor beta chains below was sequenced from the same sample in a study of blood T cell repertoires in COVID-19. Produced via immunoSEQ multiplex PCR; TCRdb's table is partial and in-frame only. Altogether more than 70,000 clones are present, 82% being singletons, with the ten largest covering 35% to 40%. Sequencing was performed on peripheral blood. These receptors were collected from a woman between 65 and 79 years old with acute or convalescent COVID-19.

The chain joins TRBV9 to TRBJ2-1; the match to TRBD2 covers 10 bases. The germline CDR1 and CDR2 sequences are SGDLS and YYNGEE. This CDR3 region has 16 residues. V gave up 4 bases and J gave up 8 bases; unmatched junction bases: 12. This CDR3 is CASSPAGGTLFDEQFF. CDR3 DNA: TGTGCCAGCAGCCCAGCGGGAGGGACTCTTTTCGATGAGCAGTTCTTC.

The chain couples TRBV6-6 to TRBJ2-5; D is possibly TRBD1 (5 bases). Trimming removed 6 bases at V and 5 bases at J, with 13 bases between. This CDR3 has 13 amino acids. The germline gives CDR1 MNHNY, CDR2 SVGAGI (reference sequence). The CDR3 DNA reads as TGTGCCAGCAGAAAAGACAGTCAGGAGACCCAGTACTTC. Translated, it gives CASRKDSQETQYF.

The CDR3 bases are TGTGCCAGCAGGGGGGCGAGGGGACGGCTTTACGAGCAGTACTTC. It encodes CASRGARGRLYEQYF. This rearrangement joins TRBV2 to TRBJ2-7; D may be TRBD1 (6 bases). Germline assignment: CDR1 SNHLY and CDR2 FYNNEI. V was clipped by 6 bases and J by 4 bases, with 19 bases between them. The CDR3 runs 15 residues.

This chain links TRBV5-4 with TRBJ1-2, with D hard to call. V was trimmed by 0 bases and J by 4 bases, leaving 7 bases between them. Germline V gene lookup returns CDR1 SGHNT and CDR2 YYREEE (reference sequence). CDR3 length: 13 residues. CDR3 region: CASSLVGAYGYTF. The CDR3 DNA is TGTGCCAGCAGCTTGGTTGGAGCCTATGGCTACACCTTC.